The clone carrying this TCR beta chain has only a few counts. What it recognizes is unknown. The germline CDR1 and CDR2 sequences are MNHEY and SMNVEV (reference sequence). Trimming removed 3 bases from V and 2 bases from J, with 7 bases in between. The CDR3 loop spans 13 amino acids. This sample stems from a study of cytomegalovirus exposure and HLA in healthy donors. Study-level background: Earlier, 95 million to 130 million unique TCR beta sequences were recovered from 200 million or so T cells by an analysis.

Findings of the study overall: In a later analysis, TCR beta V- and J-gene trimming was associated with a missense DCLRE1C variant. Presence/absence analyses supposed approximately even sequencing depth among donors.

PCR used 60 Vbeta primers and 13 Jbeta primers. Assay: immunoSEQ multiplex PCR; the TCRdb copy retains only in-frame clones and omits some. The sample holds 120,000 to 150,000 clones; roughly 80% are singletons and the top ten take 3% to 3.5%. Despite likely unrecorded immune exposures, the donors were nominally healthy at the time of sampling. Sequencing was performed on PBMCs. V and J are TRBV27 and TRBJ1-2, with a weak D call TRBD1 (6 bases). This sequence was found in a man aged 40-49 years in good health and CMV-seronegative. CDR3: CASSFGQNYGYTF. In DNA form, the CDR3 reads TGTGCCAGCAGTTTCGGACAGAACTATGGCTACACCTTC.